Described below is a single T cell receptor (beta chain) sequence and its context. The TCR beta cDNA came from 5'RACE template switching with UMIs. TCRdb re-called the 5' RACE reads and catalogs CDR3 proteins one per entry, DNA excluded. The sample table sets out under 200,000 distinct CDR3 sequences. This record belongs to a study of T cells expressing NK-cell markers. Sequencing input: blood T cells: a sorted CD56 or NKG2C T cell subset, CD4+ or CD8+ T cells, or bulk PBMC T cells (not recorded which). This sequence was found in a woman aged 18 to 75 in good health.

CDR3 sequence: CASSLDPYNEQFF. This rearrangement joins TRBV5-1 to TRBJ2-1. This CDR3 has 13 residues. Germline loops: CDR1 SGHRS, CDR2 YFSETQ.